One T cell receptor beta chain is described in this entry. The target antigen is unknown. The sample originates from a study of PD-L1 blockade in urothelial cancer. Sequenced by immunoSEQ multiplex PCR; TCRdb stores in-frame clones only, minus some. The top ten hold around an eighth of the sample, which has approximately 90,000 clones, 70% to 90% seen once. Indicated time point: pretreatment peripheral blood. Locally advanced or metastatic urothelial carcinoma affected all patients. General study results and limits: Tumor-associated blood clones were expanded more by durable-benefit patients at 3 weeks.

The V and J ends lost 2 bases and 2 bases, in that order; junction bases with no gene match: 10. The CDR3 is made up of 19 amino acids. CDR1 SGDLS and CDR2 YYNGEE come from the germline V gene. Sequenced material: PBMCs, taken around atezolizumab (anti-PD-L1) treatment. The chain carries TRBV9 and TRBJ2-1, with 13 bases matching TRBD2. The TCR comes from a man between 60 and 70 years old with urothelial cancer. The CDR3 here is CASSVSTSGRVGPYNEQFF. CDR3 nucleotide sequence: TGTGCCAGCAGCGTTTCAACTAGCGGGAGGGTCGGCCCCTACAATGAGCAGTTCTTC. The whole variable domain, remainder taken from reference TRBV9 and TRBJ2-1, is DSGVTQTPKHLITATGQRVTLRCSPRSGDLSVYWYQQSLDQGLQFLIQYYNGEERAKGNILERFSAQQFPDLHSELNLSSLELGDSALYFCASSVSTSGRVGPYNEQFFGPGTRLTVL.